The 5 T cell receptor beta chains below come from one sample, sequenced in a study of OX40 agonist ivuxolimab in advanced cancers. Generated by immunoSEQ multiplex PCR, the TCRdb table keeps only in-frame clones and is missing some. Of approximately 63,000 clones in the sample, 75% to 90% were seen once. The starting material was CD4+ or CD8+ T cells sorted from blood, obtained in a trial of the OX40 agonist ivuxolimab. Every receptor here comes from an adult with an advanced solid tumor such as melanoma, head and neck, liver or kidney cancer.

The V gene is TRBV5-4, the J gene TRBJ2-5, with 8 nucleotides matching TRBD2. With V trimmed by 2 bases and J by 2 bases, 2 bases remained unmatched. This CDR3 is built from 14 residues. Germline assignment: CDR1 SGHNT and CDR2 YYREEE (reference sequence). This CDR3 reads CASSLTSGQETQYF. In DNA, the CDR3 is TGTGCCAGCAGCTTAACTAGCGGTCAAGAGACCCAGTACTTC.

This chain joins TRBV5-6 and TRBJ2-2; 8 bases are a match to TRBD2. The V and J ends lost 4 bases and 2 bases, in that order; junction bases with no gene match: 4. This CDR3 is 15 amino acids long. Germline V gene lookup returns CDR1 SGHDT and CDR2 YYEEEE. CDR3 in amino acids: CASSSLAGNTGELFF. The CDR3, as DNA: TGTGCCAGCAGCAGCTTAGCGGGAAACACCGGGGAGCTGTTTTTT.

The V call is TRBV2, the J call TRBJ2-7; D is perhaps TRBD1 (5 bases). CDR3 length: 15 amino acids. The V gene lost 6 bases and the J gene lost 2 bases, with 17 bases spanning the gap. Germline V gene sequence: CDR1 SNHLY, CDR2 FYNNEI. The CDR3 DNA reads as TGTGCCAGCAGGGATCTTGTGAGACAGCCCTACGAGCAGTACTTC. This encodes CASRDLVRQPYEQYF. Variable domain in full (rest from reference TRBV2 and TRBJ2-7): EPEVTQTPSHQVTQMGQEVILRCVPISNHLYFYWYRQILGQKVEFLVSFYNNEISEKSEIFDDQFSVERPDGSNFTLKIRSTKLEDSAMYFCASRDLVRQPYEQYFGPGTRLTVT.

This clone was seen once. This rearrangement joins TRBV6-1 to TRBJ2-2; D is unclear. There are 13 residues in the CDR3. CDR1 and CDR2 from the germline V gene are MNHNS and SASEGT. V lost 4 bases, J lost 2 bases, and 5 bases lay in between. CDR3 protein: CASSVQNTGELFF. Here the CDR3 DNA reads TGTGCCAGCAGTGTCCAAAACACCGGGGAGCTGTTTTTT.

The chain recombines TRBV29-1 with TRBJ2-5; 7 nucleotides agree with TRBD1. Germline loops: CDR1 SQVTM, CDR2 ANQGSEA. The length of the CDR3 is 12 residues. V lost 7 bases and J lost 0; bases outside the gene matches: 2. CDR3 loop: CSAGQDQETQYF. CDR3 in DNA: TGCAGCGCCGGACAGGACCAAGAGACCCAGTACTTC.